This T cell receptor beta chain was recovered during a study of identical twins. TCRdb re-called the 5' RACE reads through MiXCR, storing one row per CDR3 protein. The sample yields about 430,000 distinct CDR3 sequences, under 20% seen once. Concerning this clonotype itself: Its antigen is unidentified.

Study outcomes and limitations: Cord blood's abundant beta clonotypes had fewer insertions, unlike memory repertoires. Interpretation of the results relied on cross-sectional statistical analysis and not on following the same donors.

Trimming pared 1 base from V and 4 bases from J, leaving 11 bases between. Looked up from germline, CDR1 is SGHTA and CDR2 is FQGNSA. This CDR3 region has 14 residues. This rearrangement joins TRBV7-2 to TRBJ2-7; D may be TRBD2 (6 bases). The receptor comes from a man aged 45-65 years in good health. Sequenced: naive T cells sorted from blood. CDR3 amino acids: CASSLDGRAYEQYF. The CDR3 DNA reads TGTGCCAGCAGCTTAGACGGGAGAGCGTACGAGCAGTACTTC.